This is a list of T cell receptor beta chains from one sample in a study of OX40 agonist ivuxolimab in advanced cancers. Sequenced by immunoSEQ multiplex PCR; TCRdb stores in-frame clones only, minus some. This table has roughly 110,000 clones, 75% to 95% appearing once. This specimen consisted of CD4+ or CD8+ T cells sorted from blood, obtained in a trial of the OX40 agonist ivuxolimab. Receptors were obtained from an adult with an advanced solid tumor such as melanoma, head and neck, liver or kidney cancer. The CDR3 runs from the conserved cysteine through the conserved F or W. D genes are given only for firm matches. Clone size is stated in some rows and not others, as once, few, many or a class when expanded.

.	TRBV6-5	TRBJ1-5	.	TGTGCCAGCAGTTCGCAGGGCAGGGGCAATCAGCCCCAGCATTTT	CASSSQGRGNQPQHF
TRBD2	TRBV5-1	TRBJ2-3	.	TGCGCCAGCAGCTTGCAGGGCGGGAGACCCCCAGATACGCAGTATTTT	CASSLQGGRPPDTQYF
TRBD2	TRBV9	TRBJ2-5	.	TGTGCCAGCAGCGCCGGGACTAGCGGGAACCAAGAGACCCAGTACTTC	CASSAGTSGNQETQYF
.	TRBV6-5	TRBJ2-5	.	TGTGCCAGCAGGCGGGACACCGAGACCCAGTACTTC	CASRRDTETQYF
.	TRBV5-1	TRBJ2-3	.	TGCGCCAGCAGCTCCCTAGACACAGATACGCAGTATTTT	CASSSLDTDTQYF
.	TRBV5-1	TRBJ2-1	.	TGCGCCAGCAGCTTGGCGGTGACAGGGAGGAATGAGCAGTTCTTC	CASSLAVTGRNEQFF
.	TRBV27	TRBJ1-5	once	TGTGCCAGCAGGAGGGACGCCCGGGGGCCCCAGCATTTT	CASRRDARGPQHF
.	TRBV28	TRBJ1-1	many	TGTGCCAGCAGTTCCCCGCTCACGAGGGGAATGAACACTGAAGCTTTCTTT	CASSSPLTRGMNTEAFF
.	TRBV15	TRBJ1-2	few	TGTGCCACCAGCAGAGATGAAGTAGCCGGGGACCGGTATGGCTACACCTTC	CATSRDEVAGDRYGYTF
.	TRBV10-3	TRBJ1-2	.	TGTGCCATCAGTGCAGGGGCAGGTCGAGCAAACTATGGCTACACCTTC	CAISAGAGRANYGYTF
TRBD1	TRBV19	TRBJ1-2	.	TGTGCCAGTAGGATGGGACAGGGTGGCTATGGCTACACCTTC	CASRMGQGGYGYTF
.	TRBV28	TRBJ1-2	.	TGTGCCAGCAGTTTATTCGATAAAAGGGACTATGGCTACACCTTC	CASSLFDKRDYGYTF
.	TRBV9	TRBJ1-5	.	TGTGCCAGCAGCGTCGGCAGTCCCCAACAGCCCCAGCATTTT	CASSVGSPQQPQHF
TRBD2	TRBV2	TRBJ2-3	.	TGTGCCAGAGACACTCGGGAGGGCGGTGGCACAGATACGCAGTATTTT	CARDTREGGGTDTQYF